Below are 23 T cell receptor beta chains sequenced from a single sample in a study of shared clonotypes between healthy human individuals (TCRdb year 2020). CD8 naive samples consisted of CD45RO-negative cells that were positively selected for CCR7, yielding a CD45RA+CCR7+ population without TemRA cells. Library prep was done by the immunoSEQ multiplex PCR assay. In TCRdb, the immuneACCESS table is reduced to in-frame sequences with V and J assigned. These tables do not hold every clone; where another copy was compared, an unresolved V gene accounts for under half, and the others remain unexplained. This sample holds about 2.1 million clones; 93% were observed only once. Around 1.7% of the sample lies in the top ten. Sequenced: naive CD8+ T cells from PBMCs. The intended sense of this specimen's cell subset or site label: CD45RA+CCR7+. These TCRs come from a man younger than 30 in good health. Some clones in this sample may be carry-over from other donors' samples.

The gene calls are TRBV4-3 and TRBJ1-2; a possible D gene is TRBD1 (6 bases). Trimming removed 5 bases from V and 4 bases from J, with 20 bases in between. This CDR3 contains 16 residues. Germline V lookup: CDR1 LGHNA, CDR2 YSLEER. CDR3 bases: TGCGCCAGCAGCTTAACGAGAACGGGGGCCTCCTATGGCTACACCTTC. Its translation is CASSLTRTGASYGYTF.

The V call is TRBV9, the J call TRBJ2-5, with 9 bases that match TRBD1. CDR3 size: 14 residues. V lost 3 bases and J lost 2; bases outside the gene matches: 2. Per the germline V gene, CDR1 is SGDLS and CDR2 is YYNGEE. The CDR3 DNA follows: TGTGCCAGCAGCGAGACAGGGGGACAAGAGACCCAGTACTTC. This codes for CASSETGGQETQYF.

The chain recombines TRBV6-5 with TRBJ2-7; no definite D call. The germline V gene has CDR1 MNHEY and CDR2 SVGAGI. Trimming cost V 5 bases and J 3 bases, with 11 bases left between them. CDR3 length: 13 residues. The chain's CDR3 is CASSQDQDYEQYF. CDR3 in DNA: TGTGCCAGCAGTCAAGACCAGGACTACGAGCAGTACTTC.

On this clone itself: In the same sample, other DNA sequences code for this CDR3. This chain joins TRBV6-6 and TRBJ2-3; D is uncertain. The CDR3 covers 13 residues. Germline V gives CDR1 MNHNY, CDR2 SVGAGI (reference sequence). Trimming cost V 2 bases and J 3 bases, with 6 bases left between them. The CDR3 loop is CASSYLRTDTQYF. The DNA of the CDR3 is TGTGCCAGCAGTTACCTGAGAACAGATACGCAGTATTTT.

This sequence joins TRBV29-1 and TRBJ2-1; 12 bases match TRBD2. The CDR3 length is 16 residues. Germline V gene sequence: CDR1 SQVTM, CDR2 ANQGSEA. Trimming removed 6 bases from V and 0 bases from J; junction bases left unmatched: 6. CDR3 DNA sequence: TGCAGCGTGCAATTGACTAGCGGGAGCTCCTACAATGAGCAGTTCTTC. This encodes CSVQLTSGSSYNEQFF.

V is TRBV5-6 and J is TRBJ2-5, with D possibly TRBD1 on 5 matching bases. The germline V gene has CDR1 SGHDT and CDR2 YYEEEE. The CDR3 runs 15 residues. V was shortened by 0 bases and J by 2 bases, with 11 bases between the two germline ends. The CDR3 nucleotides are TGTGCCAGCAGCTTGGCTAGGGGATGGCAAGAGACCCAGTACTTC. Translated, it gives CASSLARGWQETQYF.

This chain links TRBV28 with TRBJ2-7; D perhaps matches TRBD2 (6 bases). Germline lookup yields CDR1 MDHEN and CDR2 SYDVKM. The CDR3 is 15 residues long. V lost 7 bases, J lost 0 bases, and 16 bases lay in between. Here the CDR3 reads CASTPPRGISYEQYF. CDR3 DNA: TGTGCCAGCACCCCTCCCCGGGGGATCTCCTACGAGCAGTACTTC.

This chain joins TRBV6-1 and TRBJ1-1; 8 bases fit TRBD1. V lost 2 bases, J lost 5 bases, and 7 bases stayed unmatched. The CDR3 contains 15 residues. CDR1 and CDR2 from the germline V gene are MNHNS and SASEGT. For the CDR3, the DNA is TGTGCCAGCAGTGAAACTTTGACAGGGGTGACTGAAGCTTTCTTT. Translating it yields CASSETLTGVTEAFF.

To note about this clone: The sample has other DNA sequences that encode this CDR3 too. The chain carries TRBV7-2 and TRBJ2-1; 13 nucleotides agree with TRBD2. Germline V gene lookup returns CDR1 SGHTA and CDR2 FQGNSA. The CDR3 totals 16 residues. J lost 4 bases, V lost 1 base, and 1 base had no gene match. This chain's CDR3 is CASSLGLAGGYNEQFF. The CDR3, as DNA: TGTGCCAGCAGCTTAGGACTAGCGGGAGGATACAATGAGCAGTTCTTC. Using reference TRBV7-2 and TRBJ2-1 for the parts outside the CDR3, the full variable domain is GAGVSQSPSNKVTEKGKDVELRCDPISGHTALYWYRQSLGQGLEFLIYFQGNSAPDKSGLPSDRFSAERTGGSVSTLTIQRTQQEDSAVYLCASSLGLAGGYNEQFFGPGTRLTVL.

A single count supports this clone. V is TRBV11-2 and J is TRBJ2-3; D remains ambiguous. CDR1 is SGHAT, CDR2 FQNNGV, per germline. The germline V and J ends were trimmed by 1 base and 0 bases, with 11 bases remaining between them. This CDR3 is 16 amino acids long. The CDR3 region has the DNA TGTGCCAGCAGCTTAGGATGGGCCACAAGCACAGATACGCAGTATTTT. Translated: CASSLGWATSTDTQYF.

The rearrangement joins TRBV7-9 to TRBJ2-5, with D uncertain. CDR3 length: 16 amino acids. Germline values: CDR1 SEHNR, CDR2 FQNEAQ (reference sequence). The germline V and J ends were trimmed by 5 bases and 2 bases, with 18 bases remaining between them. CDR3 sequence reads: CASSPSSKTLQETQYF. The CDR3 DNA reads TGTGCCAGCAGCCCCTCGTCCAAAACCCTACAAGAGACCCAGTACTTC.

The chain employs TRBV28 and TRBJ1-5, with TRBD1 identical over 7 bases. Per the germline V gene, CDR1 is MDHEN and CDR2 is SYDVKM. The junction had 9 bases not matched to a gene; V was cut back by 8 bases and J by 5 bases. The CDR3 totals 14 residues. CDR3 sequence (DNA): TGTGCCAGCCAACCACAGGGGAGCTATCAGCCCCAGCATTTT. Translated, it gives CASQPQGSYQPQHF.

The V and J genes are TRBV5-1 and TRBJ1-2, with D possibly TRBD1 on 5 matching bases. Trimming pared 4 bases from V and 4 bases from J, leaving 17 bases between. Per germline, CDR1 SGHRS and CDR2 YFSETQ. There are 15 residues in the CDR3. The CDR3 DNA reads TGCGCCAGCAGCCCTAGTGTGGGGCAGGGCTATGGCTACACCTTC. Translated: CASSPSVGQGYGYTF.

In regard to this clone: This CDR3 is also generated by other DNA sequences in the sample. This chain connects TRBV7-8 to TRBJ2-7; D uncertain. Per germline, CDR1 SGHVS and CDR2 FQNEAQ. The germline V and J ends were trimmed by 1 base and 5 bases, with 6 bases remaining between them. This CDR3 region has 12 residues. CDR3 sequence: CASSLVGDEQYF. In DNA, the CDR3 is TGTGCCAGCAGCTTAGTAGGAGACGAGCAGTACTTC.

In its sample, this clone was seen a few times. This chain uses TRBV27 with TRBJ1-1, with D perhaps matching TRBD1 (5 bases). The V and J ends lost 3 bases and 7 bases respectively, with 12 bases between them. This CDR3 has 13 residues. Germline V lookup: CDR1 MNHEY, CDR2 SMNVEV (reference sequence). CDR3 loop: CASSLIGVGEAFF. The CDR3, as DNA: TGTGCCAGCAGTTTGATAGGGGTTGGTGAAGCTTTCTTT.

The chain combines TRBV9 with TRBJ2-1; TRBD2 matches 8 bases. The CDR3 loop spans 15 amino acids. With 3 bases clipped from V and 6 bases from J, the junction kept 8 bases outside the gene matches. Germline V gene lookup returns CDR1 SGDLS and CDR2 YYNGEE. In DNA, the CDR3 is TGTGCCAGCAGCGGAGGGATGAGCGGGAGCAATGAGCAGTTCTTC. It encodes CASSGGMSGSNEQFF.

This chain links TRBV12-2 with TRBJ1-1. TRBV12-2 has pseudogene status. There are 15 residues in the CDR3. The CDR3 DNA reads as TGTGCAAGTCGCTTAGTCCCCGCGAGGAACACTGAAGCTTTCTTT. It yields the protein CASRLVPARNTEAFF.

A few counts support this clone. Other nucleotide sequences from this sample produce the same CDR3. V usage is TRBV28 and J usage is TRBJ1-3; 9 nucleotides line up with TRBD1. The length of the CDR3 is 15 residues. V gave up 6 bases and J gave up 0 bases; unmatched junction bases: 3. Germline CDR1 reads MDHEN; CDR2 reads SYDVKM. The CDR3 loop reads CASRPTGGSGNTIYF. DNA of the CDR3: TGTGCCAGCAGACCGACAGGGGGCTCTGGAAACACCATATATTTT.

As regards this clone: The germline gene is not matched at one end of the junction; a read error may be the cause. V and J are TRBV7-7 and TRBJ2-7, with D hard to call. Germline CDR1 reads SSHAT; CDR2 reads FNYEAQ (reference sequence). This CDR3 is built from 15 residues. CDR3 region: CASSPHLDISNEQYF. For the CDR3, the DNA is TGTGCCAGCAGCCCACACCTCGACATCTCCAACGAGCAGTACTTC.

CDR3 residues: CASSLYGRVNEQFF. The CDR3 nucleotides read TGTGCCAGCAGTTTATACGGGAGGGTCAATGAGCAGTTCTTC. This chain connects TRBV27 to TRBJ2-1, with 8 bases that match TRBD2. Trimming cost V 1 base and J 6 bases; bases outside gene matches: 2. From germline, CDR1 is MNHEY and CDR2 SMNVEV (reference sequence). The CDR3 has 14 residues.

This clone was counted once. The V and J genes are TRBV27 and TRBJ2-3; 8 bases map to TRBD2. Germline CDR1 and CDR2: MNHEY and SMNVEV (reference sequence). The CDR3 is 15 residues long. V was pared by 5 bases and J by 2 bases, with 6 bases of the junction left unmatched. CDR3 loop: CASSILADYTDTQYF. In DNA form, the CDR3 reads TGTGCCAGCAGTATACTAGCGGACTACACAGATACGCAGTATTTT.

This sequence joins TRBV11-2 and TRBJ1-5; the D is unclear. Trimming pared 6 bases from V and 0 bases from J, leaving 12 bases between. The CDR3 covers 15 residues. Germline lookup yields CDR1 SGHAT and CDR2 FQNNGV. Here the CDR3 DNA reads TGTGCCAGCAGTCTTGGAGCGAATAGCAATCAGCCCCAGCATTTT. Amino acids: CASSLGANSNQPQHF. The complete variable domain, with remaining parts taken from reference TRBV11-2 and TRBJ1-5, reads EAGVAQSPRYKIIEKRQSVAFWCNPISGHATLYWYQQILGQGPKLLIQFQNNGVVDDSQLPKDRFSAERLKGVDSTLKIQPAKLEDSAVYLCASSLGANSNQPQHFGDGTRLSIL.

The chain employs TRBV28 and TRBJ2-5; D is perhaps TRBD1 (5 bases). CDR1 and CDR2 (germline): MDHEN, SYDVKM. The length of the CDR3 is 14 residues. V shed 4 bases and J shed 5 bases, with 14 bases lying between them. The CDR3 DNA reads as TGTGCCAGCAGTTCAAACCAGGGAAGGGAGACCCAGTACTTC. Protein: CASSSNQGRETQYF.